The 29 T cell receptor beta chains reported below all come from one sample, sequenced in a study of cytomegalovirus exposure and HLA in healthy donors. Profiled with immunoSEQ multiplex PCR; TCRdb holds only in-frame clones, not every one. The repertoire holds some 170,000 clones, with around nine tenths as singletons. The source material was PBMCs. Source of these receptors: a man aged 18 to 30 in good health and CMV-seropositive.

The table lists this clone with a count of one. This chain uses TRBV10-1 with TRBJ2-7, with a tentative D call TRBD1 (6 bases). The ends were cut back, 6 bases at V and 2 bases at J, with 23 bases in the middle. Per the germline V gene, CDR1 is WNHNN and CDR2 is SYGVQD (reference sequence). This CDR3 spans 17 amino acids. CDR3 bases: TGCGCCAGCAGCGTAAACTACACCGGGACAAGTACCTACGAGCAGTACTTC. It yields the protein CASSVNYTGTSTYEQYF.

This clone was found once. This chain uses TRBV23-1 with TRBJ2-5; 8 bases fit TRBD1. TRBV23-1 is given ORF status, its function remaining uncertain. J lost 2 bases, V lost 7 bases, and 9 bases had no gene match. CDR3 length: 15 amino acids. CDR3 amino acids: CASTFQDRVQETQYF. In nucleotides, the CDR3 is TGCGCCAGCACTTTCCAGGACAGGGTACAAGAGACCCAGTACTTC.

This chain connects TRBV28 to TRBJ2-1; no firm D call. The germline V gene has CDR1 MDHEN and CDR2 SYDVKM. Between the trimmed V and J ends, which lost 8 bases and 3 bases, there was a span of 14 bases. There are 14 residues in the CDR3. CDR3 residues: CASLGTENYNEQFF. CDR3 nucleotides: TGTGCCAGCCTTGGTACGGAGAACTACAATGAGCAGTTCTTC.

This clone was counted only a few times. The chain has TRBV5-1 and TRBJ1-6, with 11 bases identical to TRBD1. CDR1 is SGHRS, CDR2 YFSETQ, per germline. The V segment lost 0 bases and the J segment 10 bases; nucleotides outside the gene matches: 3. The CDR3 sequence is 15 residues long. CDR3 protein: CASSLEGTGGSPLHF. In DNA form, the CDR3 reads TGCGCCAGCAGCTTGGAAGGGACAGGGGGGTCACCCCTCCACTTT.

The chain joins TRBV7-3 to TRBJ2-2, with D perhaps matching TRBD2 (5 bases). Trimming took off 3 bases at V and 6 bases at J, with 14 bases between the two ends. The length of the CDR3 is 15 residues. CDR1 and CDR2 (germline): SGHTA, FQGTGA. Here the CDR3 reads CASSFDGASPGELFF. CDR3 coding DNA: TGTGCCAGCAGCTTCGATGGTGCTAGCCCCGGGGAGCTGTTTTTT.

The V and J genes are TRBV9 and TRBJ2-7, with D tentatively TRBD2 (6 bases). CDR1 is SGDLS and CDR2 is YYNGEE in the germline V gene. The CDR3 contains 16 residues. Trimming shortened V by 4 bases and J by 2 bases, and 19 bases separated the two germline ends. The chain's CDR3 is CASSPNWGVPTYEQYF. Here the CDR3 DNA reads TGTGCCAGCAGCCCGAATTGGGGGGTCCCCACCTACGAGCAGTACTTC.

The gene calls are TRBV9 and TRBJ2-1; 13 bases map to TRBD2. V shed 4 bases, J shed 4 bases, and the junction held 8 bases outside the gene matches. Germline V gene lookup returns CDR1 SGDLS and CDR2 YYNGEE. The CDR3 has 17 residues. CDR3 sequence (DNA): TGTGCCAGCAGCTCAAGGACTAGCGGGAGTTTGTACAATGAGCAGTTCTTC. This gives the protein CASSSRTSGSLYNEQFF.

The chain carries TRBV5-1 and TRBJ1-4, with D perhaps TRBD1 (6 bases). This CDR3 spans 17 amino acids. The V and J ends lost 4 bases and 4 bases respectively, with 20 bases between them. CDR1 is SGHRS, CDR2 YFSETQ, per germline. The CDR3 coding sequence is TGCGCCAGCAGCCGAGGACAGTCTTCCGCCGATAATGAAAAACTGTTTTTT. Its translation is CASSRGQSSADNEKLFF.

This chain links TRBV4-1 with TRBJ1-4; 8 nucleotides match TRBD1. Germline CDR1 and CDR2: MGHRA and YSYEKL. There are 14 residues in the CDR3. With V trimmed by 1 base and J by 8 bases, 3 bases remained unmatched. CDR3 in DNA: TGCGCCAGCAGCCAAGCGACAGGGGAGGAAAAACTGTTTTTT. Its protein is CASSQATGEEKLFF.

This clone was observed once. J is TRBJ2-2 and V is TRBV4-3; 11 bases agree with TRBD1. Looked up from germline, CDR1 is LGHNA and CDR2 is YSLEER. V was clipped by 0 bases and J by 5 bases; unmatched bases: 14. The CDR3 extends over 20 amino acids. The CDR3 region is CASSQDGTGGGAGRTGELFF. CDR3 nucleotides: TGCGCCAGCAGCCAAGATGGGACAGGGGGGGGCGCGGGAAGGACCGGGGAGCTGTTTTTT.

The V gene is TRBV9, the J gene TRBJ1-5; 7 nucleotides agree with TRBD1. Germline V gene data show CDR1 as SGDLS and CDR2 as YYNGEE. This CDR3 contains 14 residues. Unmatched junction bases numbered 8, after V lost 6 bases and J lost 5 bases. CDR3 in DNA: TGTGCCAGCAATGCAGGGACAGCCGATCAGCCCCAGCATTTT. Its protein product is CASNAGTADQPQHF.

V usage is TRBV15 and J usage is TRBJ2-7, with 7 positions matching TRBD2. Germline CDR1 is LNHNV and CDR2 is YYDKDF (reference sequence). The CDR3 is 15 amino acids. The junction had 5 bases not matched to a gene; V was cut back by 3 bases and J by 0 bases. The CDR3 nucleotides are TGTGCCACCAGCAGGCAAAGCGGGATCTCCTACGAGCAGTACTTC. This codes for CATSRQSGISYEQYF.

The CDR3 loop is CASRSGRRNTEAFF. CDR3 bases: TGTGCCAGCAGGAGCGGGCGACGGAACACTGAAGCTTTCTTT. The chain couples TRBV6-5 to TRBJ1-1, with D unclear. CDR1 is MNHEY and CDR2 is SVGAGI in the germline V gene. The CDR3 spans 14 residues. Trimming took off 6 bases at V and 1 base at J, with 12 bases between the two ends.

This clone has only a few counts. The rearrangement links TRBV6-5 to TRBJ2-7; 11 nucleotides agree with TRBD1. CDR1 MNHEY and CDR2 SVGAGI come from the germline V gene. Trimming removed 4 bases from V and 3 bases from J; junction bases left unmatched: 2. This CDR3 spans 14 amino acids. This chain's CDR3 is CASSLGTGGYEQYF. CDR3 coding DNA: TGTGCCAGCAGTTTGGGGACAGGGGGCTACGAGCAGTACTTC.

V gene TRBV5-4 combines with J gene TRBJ2-2; 8 nucleotides agree with TRBD2. V gave up 0 bases and J gave up 6 bases; unmatched junction bases: 7. The germline gives CDR1 SGHNT, CDR2 YYREEE (reference sequence). This CDR3 is built from 16 residues. CDR3: CASSLAGLGPAGELFF. In DNA, the CDR3 is TGTGCCAGCAGCTTGGCGGGACTAGGTCCGGCCGGGGAGCTGTTTTTT.

The chain links TRBV29-1 to TRBJ2-7; 14 bases match TRBD2. After removal of 3 bases from V and 5 bases from J, the junction contained 6 bases not matched to a gene. CDR1 and CDR2 from the germline V gene are SQVTM and ANQGSEA. The CDR3 consists of 15 residues. CDR3 bases: TGCAGCGTTGAGGGACTAGCGGGAGTGTTCCACGAGCAGTACTTC. Its protein product is CSVEGLAGVFHEQYF.

This chain connects TRBV5-6 to TRBJ1-1; TRBD1 aligns across 7 bases. V shed 2 bases and J 0 bases; nucleotides not matched to a gene: 4. CDR1 is SGHDT and CDR2 is YYEEEE in the germline V gene. The CDR3 loop spans 15 amino acids. CDR3 region: CASSFGTVMNTEAFF. CDR3 in DNA: TGTGCCAGCAGCTTTGGGACAGTCATGAACACTGAAGCTTTCTTT. Complete variable domain (other parts from reference TRBV5-6 and TRBJ1-1): DAGVTQSPTHLIKTRGQQVTLRCSPKSGHDTVSWYQQALGQGPQFIFQYYEEEERQRGNFPDRFSGHQFPNYSSELNVNALLLGDSALYLCASSFGTVMNTEAFFGQGTRLTVV.

The chain combines TRBV6-1 with TRBJ2-7; TRBD1 is a possible D gene (5 bases). The V and J ends lost 4 bases and 2 bases respectively, with 12 bases between them. CDR3 length: 14 amino acids. The germline gives CDR1 MNHNS, CDR2 SASEGT. The CDR3 nucleotides are TGTGCCAGCAGTGCGGACGTGACAGCCTACGAGCAGTACTTC. Protein sequence: CASSADVTAYEQYF.

CDR3 loop: CATPEGTDSSYNEQFF. The CDR3 DNA reads as TGTGCCACCCCCGAGGGGACGGACAGCTCCTACAATGAGCAGTTCTTC. J is TRBJ2-1 and V is TRBV2, with D possibly TRBD1 on 6 matching bases. V shed 10 bases and J shed 0 bases, with 19 bases lying between them. Germline loops: CDR1 SNHLY, CDR2 FYNNEI. The CDR3 spans 16 residues.

The count of this clone is one. The chain links TRBV7-2 to TRBJ2-7, with D hard to call. V lost 6 bases, J lost 0 bases, and 9 bases lay in between. Germline CDR1 is SGHTA and CDR2 is FQGNSA. The CDR3 sequence is 13 residues long. The CDR3 nucleotides read TGTGCCAGCAGACACCCCCCCTCCTACGAGCAGTACTTC. Its translation: CASRHPPSYEQYF.

This chain uses TRBV30 with TRBJ1-1; weak D call: TRBD1 (5 bases). Looked up from germline, CDR1 is GTSNPN and CDR2 is SVGIG (reference sequence). V shed 2 bases and J shed 6 bases, with 13 bases lying between them. The CDR3 consists of 13 residues. The CDR3 reads CAWSPQGTAEAFF. The CDR3 DNA reads as TGTGCCTGGAGTCCGCAGGGAACGGCTGAAGCTTTCTTT.

This clone has only one observation. This CDR3 is CASRTGNQPQHF. The CDR3 DNA sequence: TGTGCCAGCAGGACCGGGAATCAGCCCCAGCATTTT. This chain connects TRBV6-1 to TRBJ1-5, with D unresolved. The CDR3 consists of 12 residues. Germline V CDR1 and CDR2: MNHNS, SASEGT. V lost 6 bases to trimming and J lost 4 bases, with 7 bases between them.

The chain employs TRBV18 and TRBJ2-7; TRBD1 agrees at 7 bases. Germline V gene lookup returns CDR1 KGHSH and CDR2 LQKENI. Germline trimming cut 4 bases from V and 1 base from J; bases unmatched to any gene: 7. The CDR3 covers 15 residues. The CDR3 reads CASSRRGGGSYEQYF. Written as DNA, the CDR3 is TGTGCCAGCTCACGAAGAGGGGGCGGATCCTACGAGCAGTACTTC. Variable domain in full (rest from reference TRBV18 and TRBJ2-7): NAGVMQNPRHLVRRRGQEARLRCSPMKGHSHVYWYRQLPEEGLKFMVYLQKENIIDESGMPKERFSAEFPKEGPSILRIQQVVRGDSAAYFCASSRRGGGSYEQYFGPGTRLTVT.

V usage is TRBV5-4 and J usage is TRBJ1-6, with D uncertain. Germline CDR1 reads SGHNT; CDR2 reads YYREEE (reference sequence). The ends were cut back, 0 bases at V and 6 bases at J, with 10 bases in the middle. The CDR3 runs 15 residues. CDR3 bases: TGTGCCAGCAGCTTGGTCGGGGTATCTAATTCACCCCTCCACTTT. This sequence encodes CASSLVGVSNSPLHF.

The chain's CDR3 is CSADLRGGEKLFF. CDR3 sequence (DNA): TGCAGCGCAGACCTCCGGGGAGGTGAAAAACTGTTTTTT. The V and J genes are TRBV29-1 and TRBJ1-4; D not certain. The CDR3 loop spans 13 amino acids. V was cut by 7 bases and J by 7 bases, with 16 bases left in between. CDR1 is SQVTM and CDR2 is ANQGSEA in the germline V gene.

The CDR3 is CASSPYGGGGAYEQYF. DNA of the CDR3: TGTGCCAGCAGCCCATACGGAGGCGGGGGGGCCTACGAGCAGTACTTC. The chain links TRBV11-2 to TRBJ2-7, with 9 nucleotides matching TRBD2. After removal of 5 bases from V and 2 bases from J, the junction contained 10 bases not matched to a gene. Germline CDR1 reads SGHAT; CDR2 reads FQNNGV. There are 16 residues in the CDR3.

The chain combines TRBV4-3 with TRBJ2-1, with 8 bases identical to TRBD2. The CDR3 sequence is 17 residues long. V shed 0 bases, J shed 5 bases, and the junction held 9 bases outside the gene matches. The germline V gene has CDR1 LGHNA and CDR2 YSLEER. CDR3 in DNA: TGCGCCAGCAGCCAAGATCGTTTACTAGCGGTTCACAATGAGCAGTTCTTC. Translated, it gives CASSQDRLLAVHNEQFF.

V is TRBV5-6 and J is TRBJ2-5; TRBD2 is a possible D gene (6 bases). With 0 bases removed from V and 7 bases from J, the gap between germline ends came to 10 bases. The CDR3 runs 13 residues. Per germline, CDR1 SGHDT and CDR2 YYEEEE. The CDR3 sequence: CASSLGPGGTQYF. The CDR3 DNA reads TGTGCCAGCAGCTTGGGGCCCGGGGGGACCCAGTACTTC.

The V gene is TRBV29-1, the J gene TRBJ2-2, with 10 bases matching TRBD1. V shed 7 bases and J 15 bases; nucleotides not matched to a gene: 11. The CDR3 length is 12 residues. Germline V gene data show CDR1 as SQVTM and CDR2 as ANQGSEA. The CDR3 is CSGLTGQGKMFF. CDR3 DNA sequence: TGCAGCGGGCTTACGGGACAGGGGAAAATGTTTTTT.